The T cell receptor (beta chain) under discussion was sequenced for a study of CD8 T cells in ankylosing spondylitis (dated by TCRdb to the late 2010s). With respect to the entire study: T cell receptor beta repertoires were profiled in healthy donors and ankylosing spondylitis patients so that disease-linked TCR variants could be found. Samples of peripheral blood were taken, and for ankylosing spondylitis patients, synovial fluid was collected as well. The full study cohort was made up of 25 to 30 ankylosing spondylitis patients and about a hundred healthy donors. Broad study findings and their caveats: Some motif variants had previously been reported in the synovial fluid and blood of reactive arthritis patients, which suggests shared mechanisms of disease initiation. A CD8+ phenotype was shown by the disease-linked clones, which were found at relatively low frequencies in peripheral blood. The disease-linked clones were reported to be significantly enriched in matched synovial fluid samples from ankylosing spondylitis patients. Blood from ankylosing spondylitis patients appeared to be characterized by a TCR beta motif made up of several highly homologous amino acid variants.

Taken from cysteine to phenylalanine, the CDR3 has 15 residues. The DNA shown is the 45-base CDR3, in frame from base 1. V loses 2 bases of germline sequence and J loses 0 bases, and the interval between the two ends is 11 bases. Looking up the germline V gene yields CDR1 SGHRS and CDR2 YFSETQ. Regarding this clonotype: Its antigen is unknown. No quality values exist for individual bases; no much larger clone is one base distant.

Sequenced using an Illumina HiSeq 2500. Quantitative 5'-RACE with molecular barcodes was used to prepare TCR beta libraries. For the original study's pipeline: A new computational method, built on a probabilistic model of VDJ rearrangement, was used to identify disease-linked TCR variants. TCRdb reanalyzed the raw reads on its own, using fastp at Q25 for trimming and MiXCR for clone calling, and kept in-frame beta chains. Rows matching on CDR3 protein sequence are summarized as one entry with the most common DNA and genes. TCRdb, not the original authors, processed these V and J calls. The sample has a few hundred thousand distinct CDR3 sequences on record, about a fifth of them singletons. The top ten constitute around 16% of the sample.

The sequence was collected from a male donor with ankylosing spondylitis. Sequencing used blood, either unsorted or a sorted T cell fraction (not recorded which). The chain employs TRBV5-1 and TRBJ1-2; the D segment cannot be called with confidence. CDR3 sequence: CASSFRQAANYGYTF. The DNA reads as follows: TGCGCCAGCAGCTTCCGGCAGGCAGCTAACTATGGCTACACCTTC.